The clone carrying this TCR beta chain was seen only a few times. Its target is unknown. The PCR made use of 60 Vbeta and 13 Jbeta primers. TCRdb keeps only in-frame clones here, not all; method: immunoSEQ multiplex PCR. The sample holds 95,000 to 150,000 clones, around 77% seen once. The CDR3 loop spans 19 amino acids. V shed 5 bases and J 1 base; nucleotides not matched to a gene: 11. Germline CDR1 reads SGHNT; CDR2 reads YENEEA. This sample was taken from a study of cytomegalovirus exposure and HLA in healthy donors. Findings of the study overall: Available immune exposure information was restricted to CMV serostatus only.

The receptor's source is a woman in her thirties or forties in good health and CMV-seropositive. The material sequenced was PBMCs. The chain couples TRBV11-3 to TRBJ2-1; 13 nucleotides align to TRBD2. CDR3 sequence reads: CASSPRPGTSGTSYNEQFF. The CDR3 nucleotides are TGTGCCAGCAGCCCGAGACCCGGGACTAGCGGGACGTCCTACAATGAGCAGTTCTTC.